The 32 T cell receptor beta chains below were found in one sample sequenced in a study of blood T cell repertoires in COVID-19. Sequenced by immunoSEQ multiplex PCR; TCRdb stores in-frame clones only, minus some. Of some 260,000 clones in the sample, approximately 88% were seen once. Sequencing used peripheral blood. Receptor source: a woman between 65 and 79 years old with COVID-19, enrolled during active disease.

The genes are TRBV7-2 and TRBJ2-5; TRBD2 might be the D (6 bases). This CDR3 region has 14 residues. V gave up 5 bases and J gave up 5 bases, with 15 bases separating them. The germline V gene has CDR1 SGHTA and CDR2 FQGNSA. The CDR3 loop reads CASSPGLAEETQYF. In DNA, the CDR3 is TGTGCCAGCAGCCCGGGACTTGCTGAGGAGACCCAGTACTTC.

This clone appeared a single time. The rearrangement links TRBV28 to TRBJ1-2; D remains unclear. The CDR3 has 14 residues. The germline CDR1 and CDR2 sequences are MDHEN and SYDVKM. V lost 7 bases and J lost 0, with 12 bases in between. The CDR3 is CASKFLESNYGYTF. CDR3 nucleotides: TGTGCCAGCAAATTTTTGGAGTCTAACTATGGCTACACCTTC.

The chain couples TRBV25-1 to TRBJ1-3; D remains unclear. The V gene's germline CDR1 is MGHDK and CDR2 SYGVNS. The CDR3 extends over 12 amino acids. Trimming removed 7 bases at V and 7 bases at J, with 11 bases between. CDR3 DNA: TGTGCCAGCACAACCTACGGGAACACCATATATTTT. Protein sequence: CASTTYGNTIYF.

The CDR3 DNA follows: TGTGCCAGCAGCCGGGACACCCTTCATGAAAAACTGTTTTTT. It yields the protein CASSRDTLHEKLFF. The chain joins TRBV3-1 (or the pseudogene TRBV3-2) to TRBJ1-4; tentatively, D is TRBD1 (6 bases). The CDR3 is made up of 14 amino acids. CDR1 is LGHDT and CDR2 is YNNKEL in the germline V gene (reference sequence). V lost 4 bases, J lost 6 bases, and 12 bases lay in between.

The gene calls are TRBV10-3 and TRBJ2-2, with TRBD1 matching 7 bases. The CDR3 length is 16 residues. The J segment lost 0 bases and the V segment lost 6 bases, leaving 7 bases of the junction unmatched. Germline V gives CDR1 ENHRY, CDR2 SYGVKD. The CDR3 reads CAISPTGTANTGELFF. The DNA for the CDR3 is TGTGCCATCAGCCCCACCGGGACAGCGAACACCGGGGAGCTGTTTTTT.

The chain links TRBV28 to TRBJ2-2; 8 nucleotides line up with TRBD2. Trimming at V came to 5 bases and at J to 1 base, leaving 9 bases not matched to a gene. The CDR3 contains 17 residues. Germline CDR1 and CDR2: MDHEN and SYDVKM. The CDR3 region has the DNA TGTGCCAGCAGTACCCCCACTAGCGGAAAGAACACCGGGGAGCTGTTTTTT. Translation: CASSTPTSGKNTGELFF.

The rearrangement joins TRBV19 to TRBJ2-6, with D perhaps TRBD1 (5 bases). The CDR3 runs to 14 residues. Germline lookup yields CDR1 LNHDA and CDR2 SQIVND (reference sequence). The ends were cut back, 6 bases at V and 2 bases at J, with 8 bases in the middle. The CDR3 DNA sequence: TGTGCCAGTAGGTTAGGGGCTGGGGCCAACGTCCTGACTTTC. Protein sequence: CASRLGAGANVLTF.

The rearrangement links TRBV5-1 to TRBJ2-5; 8 nucleotides match TRBD1. The CDR3 covers 14 residues. J was trimmed by 4 bases and V by 6 bases; bases with no gene match: 8. From germline, CDR1 is SGHRS and CDR2 YFSETQ. The CDR3 is CASNPTGVGETQYF. CDR3 sequence (DNA): TGCGCCAGCAACCCGACAGGGGTGGGAGAGACCCAGTACTTC.

This clone was picked up a small number of times. This chain connects TRBV28 to TRBJ1-4; 11 nucleotides agree with TRBD1. The V and J ends lost 7 bases and 5 bases, in that order; junction bases with no gene match: 3. This CDR3 contains 14 residues. Germline V gene data show CDR1 as MDHEN and CDR2 as SYDVKM. The CDR3 coding sequence is TGTGCCAGCACAGGACAGGGGGCAAATGAAAAACTGTTTTTT. It specifies CASTGQGANEKLFF.

J is TRBJ2-1 and V is TRBV9; D uncertain. This CDR3 has 11 amino acids. Trimming removed 4 bases at V and 13 bases at J, with 12 bases between. CDR1 and CDR2 (germline): SGDLS, YYNGEE. The CDR3 protein is CASSTSSYQFF. DNA of the CDR3: TGTGCCAGCAGCACCTCTAGTTACCAGTTCTTC.

This sequence joins TRBV13 and TRBJ2-1; 15 bases fit TRBD2. The CDR3 sequence is 15 residues long. Germline V gene data show CDR1 as PRHDT and CDR2 as FYEKMQ (reference sequence). Trimming at V came to 5 bases and at J to 8 bases, leaving 4 bases not matched to a gene. The CDR3 spells CASSRGTSGRYEQFF. CDR3 in DNA: TGTGCCAGCAGCCGAGGGACTAGCGGGAGGTATGAGCAGTTCTTC.

The chain couples TRBV24-1 to TRBJ2-7, with D tentatively TRBD1 (6 bases). The germline CDR1 and CDR2 sequences are KGHDR and SFDVKD. This CDR3 contains 13 residues. V lost 3 bases to trimming and J lost 3 bases, with 8 bases between them. The CDR3 coding sequence is TGTGCCACCAGTGATAAACAGGGCTACGAGCAGTACTTC. Protein product: CATSDKQGYEQYF.

On this clone: The identical CDR3 is also encoded by other nucleotide sequences in the sample. V and J are TRBV5-1 and TRBJ2-5; tentative D call: TRBD1 (5 bases). There are 11 residues in the CDR3. From germline, CDR1 is SGHRS and CDR2 YFSETQ. The V end was cut by 6 bases, the J end by 3 bases, with 6 bases between. For the CDR3, the DNA is TGCGCCAGCAAAGGGGAAGAGACCCAGTACTTC. This encodes CASKGEETQYF.

This clone was seen once. V is TRBV28 and J is TRBJ1-3; D call uncertain. Germline assignment: CDR1 MDHEN and CDR2 SYDVKM. V lost 1 base to trimming and J lost 0 bases, with 4 bases between them. CDR3 size: 14 residues. CDR3 amino acids: CASSLSISGNTIYF. Here the CDR3 DNA reads TGTGCCAGCAGTTTATCTATCTCTGGAAACACCATATATTTT.

The V gene is TRBV7-2, the J gene TRBJ1-6, with TRBD1 matching over 9 bases. The V gene end was trimmed by 5 bases and the J gene end by 7 bases; junction bases not matched to a gene: 9. This CDR3 region has 16 residues. Germline CDR1 and CDR2: SGHTA and FQGNSA. Here the CDR3 DNA reads TGTGCCAGCAGCCCGGTAGACAGGGGGAGAAATTCACCCCTCCACTTT. Amino acid sequence: CASSPVDRGRNSPLHF.

On this clone itself: The same CDR3 is also encoded by other DNA sequences in this sample. The chain employs TRBV5-1 and TRBJ1-1; possibly TRBD1 for D (6 bases). CDR1 and CDR2 from the germline V gene are SGHRS and YFSETQ. This CDR3 contains 14 residues. V lost 2 bases, J lost 1 base, and 9 bases lay in between. This CDR3 is CASSLAGANTEAFF. DNA of the CDR3: TGCGCCAGCAGCTTAGCAGGGGCGAACACTGAAGCTTTCTTT.

In its sample, this clone was seen a few times. The V call is TRBV3-1 (or the pseudogene TRBV3-2), the J call TRBJ2-1; maybe TRBD1 (6 bases). The germline V and J ends were trimmed by 4 bases and 5 bases, with 9 bases remaining between them. This CDR3 region has 13 residues. Germline-derived CDR1 and CDR2 are LGHDT and YNNKEL (reference sequence). DNA of the CDR3: TGTGCCAGCAGCCGATGGACAGACAATGAGCAGTTCTTC. Translation: CASSRWTDNEQFF.

There are a few counts of this clone. The V gene is TRBV5-4, the J gene TRBJ2-7, with 8 positions matching TRBD1. The germline CDR1 and CDR2 sequences are SGHNT and YYREEE (reference sequence). The CDR3 is 12 residues long. The V segment lost 2 bases and the J segment 10 bases; nucleotides outside the gene matches: 5. The CDR3 sequence: CASSFDRGSQYF. The CDR3 nucleotides are TGTGCCAGCAGCTTCGACAGGGGAAGCCAGTACTTC.

This chain joins TRBV6-5 and TRBJ2-7; TRBD1 matches at 8 bases. The V gene's germline CDR1 is MNHEY and CDR2 SVGAGI. This CDR3 is built from 13 residues. V lost 7 bases to trimming and J lost 5 bases; unmatched junction nucleotides: 7. The CDR3 DNA sequence: TGTGCCAGCACTCGGACAGGGATCGACGAGCAGTACTTC. As protein: CASTRTGIDEQYF.

This clone has only a few counts. The V gene is TRBV6-1, the J gene TRBJ2-5; weak D call: TRBD2 (7 bases). V was shortened by 2 bases and J by 2 bases, with 15 bases between the two germline ends. The CDR3 totals 16 residues. Germline V gives CDR1 MNHNS, CDR2 SASEGT. The CDR3 protein is CASSERRGALQETQYF. The CDR3 DNA sequence: TGTGCCAGCAGTGAAAGACGGGGGGCTCTACAAGAGACCCAGTACTTC.

This chain connects TRBV4-2 to TRBJ1-3; 9 bases align to TRBD1. The CDR3 totals 15 residues. Per the germline V gene, CDR1 is LGHNA and CDR2 is YNFKEQ. After removal of 5 bases from V and 3 bases from J, the junction contained 5 bases not matched to a gene. In DNA form, the CDR3 reads TGTGCCAGCAGCGGAACAGGGGGCGGTGGAAACACCATATATTTT. Translation: CASSGTGGGGNTIYF.

This chain joins TRBV2 and TRBJ1-5, with 8 positions matching TRBD1. CDR1 is SNHLY, CDR2 FYNNEI, per germline. V lost 6 bases to trimming and J lost 6 bases; unmatched junction nucleotides: 1. This CDR3 has 12 residues. In nucleotides, the CDR3 is TGTGCCAGCAGCACAGGGGGTCAGCCCCAGCATTTT. This translates into CASSTGGQPQHF.

This chain connects TRBV6-1 to TRBJ1-6, with D tentatively TRBD1 (5 bases). CDR3 length equals 18 residues. The germline V and J ends were trimmed by 3 bases and 0 bases, with 15 bases remaining between them. From germline, CDR1 is MNHNS and CDR2 SASEGT. CDR3 loop: CASSEQGLMSSYNSPLHF. As DNA, the CDR3 is TGTGCCAGCAGTGAGCAGGGACTTATGAGCTCCTATAATTCACCCCTCCACTTT.

This clone was seen a few times. This chain connects TRBV2 to TRBJ1-5; TRBD1 aligns across 8 bases. The J segment lost 2 bases and the V segment lost 4 bases, leaving 1 base of the junction unmatched. The germline gives CDR1 SNHLY, CDR2 FYNNEI. The CDR3 loop spans 14 amino acids. CDR3 bases: TGTGCCAGCAGTGCAGGGGGCGGCAATCAGCCCCAGCATTTT. It is translated as CASSAGGGNQPQHF.

The CDR3 region has the DNA TGTGCCAGCAGCCCTGGACGGGGGGGCACCGGGGAGCTGTTTTTT. Its protein is CASSPGRGGTGELFF. This sequence joins TRBV6-4 and TRBJ2-2, with TRBD2 matching 8 bases. Germline V lookup: CDR1 MRHNA, CDR2 SNTAGT. The CDR3 runs to 15 residues. V lost 6 bases and J lost 4; bases outside the gene matches: 7.

This clone was detected only a few times. The rearrangement links TRBV6-6 to TRBJ1-4; D is unclear. V was shortened by 4 bases and J by 4 bases, with 7 bases between the two germline ends. The CDR3 covers 13 residues. Germline V lookup: CDR1 MNHNY, CDR2 SVGAGI (reference sequence). Written as DNA, the CDR3 is TGTGCCAGCAGTTCGCGCGGTAATGAAAAACTGTTTTTT. Translating gives CASSSRGNEKLFF.

This clone was observed a single time. V and J are TRBV15 and TRBJ1-5; 7 nucleotides match TRBD1. Germline V CDR1 and CDR2: LNHNV, YYDKDF (reference sequence). V gave up 6 bases and J gave up 4 bases; unmatched junction bases: 12. The CDR3 contains 16 residues. CDR3: CATRARGRDRNQPQHF. The CDR3 coding sequence is TGTGCCACCAGAGCCAGGGGCCGGGACAGAAATCAGCCCCAGCATTTT.

The CDR3 nucleotides read TGTGCCAGCAGTTTGGCAGGCACCGGGGAGCTGTTTTTT. Residues: CASSLAGTGELFF. The chain is built from TRBV27 and TRBJ2-2; D gene ambiguous. Trimming stripped 3 bases from V and 4 bases from J, with 6 bases between. The CDR3 loop spans 13 amino acids. Germline assignment: CDR1 MNHEY and CDR2 SMNVEV (reference sequence).

This chain joins TRBV19 and TRBJ2-5; 9 bases agree with TRBD1. V was pared by 6 bases and J by 4 bases, with 3 bases of the junction left unmatched. The CDR3 has 13 residues. The germline CDR1 and CDR2 sequences are LNHDA and SQIVND (reference sequence). This chain's CDR3 is CASRDRGRETQYF. CDR3 nucleotide sequence: TGTGCCAGTAGAGACAGGGGGAGAGAGACCCAGTACTTC.

V gene TRBV7-9 combines with J gene TRBJ1-4, with D perhaps matching TRBD1 (5 bases). The CDR3 loop spans 14 amino acids. V was trimmed by 2 bases and J by 7 bases, leaving 11 bases between them. The germline CDR1 and CDR2 sequences are SEHNR and FQNEAQ (reference sequence). The DNA for the CDR3 is TGTGCCAGCAGCTTAAGTCAGGGAAGTGAAAAACTGTTTTTT. This sequence encodes CASSLSQGSEKLFF. Full variable domain (remainder filled in from reference TRBV7-9 and TRBJ1-4): DTGVSQNPRHKITKRGQNVTFRCDPISEHNRLYWYRQTLGQGPEFLTYFQNEAQLEKSRLLSDRFSAERPKGSFSTLEIQRTEQGDSAMYLCASSLSQGSEKLFFGSGTQLSVL.

The chain carries TRBV7-2 and TRBJ2-1; D perhaps matches TRBD2 (5 bases). CDR3 size: 11 residues. V was clipped by 11 bases and J by 5 bases, with 10 bases between them. The germline gives CDR1 SGHTA, CDR2 FQGNSA. The CDR3 DNA reads TGTGCCGAACTAGGAAACAATGAGCAGTTCTTC. Translation gives CAELGNNEQFF.

This chain links TRBV6-5 with TRBJ1-2, with D hard to call. The CDR3 covers 15 residues. Germline V CDR1 and CDR2: MNHEY, SVGAGI. Trimming cost V 0 bases and J 4 bases, with 12 bases left between them. Here the CDR3 reads CASSYSQSAGYGYTF. In DNA form, the CDR3 reads TGTGCCAGCAGTTACTCACAGTCTGCTGGCTATGGCTACACCTTC.